This TCR beta chain emerged from a study of cytomegalovirus exposure and HLA in healthy donors. Notes on the study in general: In a later analysis, HLA-associated beta chains showed higher expansion and lower generation probabilities than comparable chains.

PCR was performed using 60 Vbeta and 13 Jbeta primers. The protocol was immunoSEQ multiplex PCR, while the TCRdb copy is restricted to in-frame clones and leaves out a portion. This table has about 95,000 clones, more than 65% appearing once. In the case of this clone: Its specificity is unknown.

The clonotype originates from a man in his 60s in good health and CMV-seronegative. Sequences were obtained from PBMCs.

CDR3 sequence: CSVYRDSQTEAFF. As DNA, the CDR3 is TGCAGCGTATACAGGGACAGCCAGACTGAAGCTTTCTTT. V gene TRBV29-1 combines with J gene TRBJ1-1; 7 positions match TRBD1. The CDR3 covers 13 residues. Trimming removed 6 bases from V and 5 bases from J; junction bases left unmatched: 9. The germline gives CDR1 SQVTM, CDR2 ANQGSEA.